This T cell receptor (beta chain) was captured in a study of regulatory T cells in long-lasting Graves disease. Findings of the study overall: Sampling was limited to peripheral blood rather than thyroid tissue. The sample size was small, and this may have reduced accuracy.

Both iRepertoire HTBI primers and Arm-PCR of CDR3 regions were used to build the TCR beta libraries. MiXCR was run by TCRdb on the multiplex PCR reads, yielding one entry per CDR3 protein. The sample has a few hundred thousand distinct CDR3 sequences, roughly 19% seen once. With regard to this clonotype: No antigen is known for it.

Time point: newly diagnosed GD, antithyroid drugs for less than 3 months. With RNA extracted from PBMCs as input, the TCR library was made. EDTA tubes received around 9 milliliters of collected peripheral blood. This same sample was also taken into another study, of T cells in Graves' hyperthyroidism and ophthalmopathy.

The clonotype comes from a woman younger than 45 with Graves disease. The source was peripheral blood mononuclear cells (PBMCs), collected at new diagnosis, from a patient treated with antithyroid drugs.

The CDR3 protein is CASGSSVSSYEQYF. CDR3 nucleotides: TGCGCCAGCGGATCCTCAGTCAGCTCCTACGAGCAGTACTTC. The chain employs TRBV5-1 and TRBJ2-7; D is unclear. CDR1 SGHRS and CDR2 YFSETQ come from the germline V gene. There are 14 residues in the CDR3. Trimming shortened V by 7 bases and J by 0 bases, and 14 bases separated the two germline ends.